The next 9 T cell receptor beta chains were all read from a single sample in a study of spatial heterogeneity in lung cancer. MiXCR, applied by TCRdb to the 5' RACE reads, yields one record per CDR3 protein. Here the sample spans about 38,000 distinct CDR3 sequences, over 6.5% being singletons. The time point is: blood at routine non-recurrence follow-up after resection. Material: PBMCs, obtained at follow-up. These receptors came from a male donor with early-stage non-small cell lung cancer.

This clonotype came up a few times. The chain carries TRBV5-1 and TRBJ2-7; 12 positions agree with TRBD2. Germline V gene data show CDR1 as SGHRS and CDR2 as YFSETQ. CDR3 length equals 16 residues. J was trimmed by 6 bases and V by 0 bases; bases with no gene match: 7. For the CDR3, the DNA is TGCGCCAGCAGCTTGGGCGGACTAGCGGGGACTGGCGAGCAGTACTTC. It translates to CASSLGGLAGTGEQYF.

This clonotype was detected ten times or more. The J gene is TRBJ2-4, the V gene TRBV5-1, with D uncertain. V was cut by 2 bases and J by 12 bases, with 9 bases left in between. Germline V gene sequence: CDR1 SGHRS, CDR2 YFSETQ. The CDR3 totals 11 residues. As DNA, the CDR3 is TGCGCCAGCAGCTTAGAAGGGAATCAGTACTTC. Encoded protein: CASSLEGNQYF.

The table lists this clonotype with a few counts. The CDR3 coding sequence is TGTGCCAGCAGTTTAGAGGGGACAGACAATGAGCAGTTCTTC. Encoded protein: CASSLEGTDNEQFF. The V gene is TRBV12-3 or TRBV12-4, the J gene TRBJ2-1; 7 bases line up with TRBD1. V lost 1 base to trimming and J lost 5 bases; unmatched junction nucleotides: 2. The CDR3 is made up of 14 amino acids.

This clonotype was seen at least ten times. The chain couples TRBV5-1 to TRBJ1-4; no clear D gene. There are 13 residues in the CDR3. Per germline, CDR1 SGHRS and CDR2 YFSETQ. V gave up 3 bases and J gave up 8 bases, with 11 bases separating them. CDR3 nucleotide sequence: TGCGCCAGCAGCTCCGGTGGGCGCGAAAAACTGTTTTTT. It encodes CASSSGGREKLFF.

Details on this clonotype: A much larger clone differs from this one at a single base, so this may be a read error. The chain uses TRBV7-9 and TRBJ2-1; unclear D gene. With 2 bases removed from V and 11 bases from J, the gap between germline ends came to 10 bases. The germline gives CDR1 SEHNR, CDR2 FQNEAQ (reference sequence). The CDR3 has 12 amino acids. This CDR3 reads CASSLPPPKQFF. CDR3 sequence (DNA): TGTGCCAGCAGCTTACCTCCCCCTAAGCAGTTCTTC.

This clonotype was counted many times. The rearrangement uses TRBV28 and TRBJ1-2; no firm D call. Germline CDR1 and CDR2: MDHEN and SYDVKM. This CDR3 is built from 13 residues. V lost 6 bases, J lost 2 bases, and 10 bases lay in between. The CDR3 DNA follows: TGTGCCAGCAGGGAAGAGGTCAACTATGGCTACACCTTC. Its translation is CASREEVNYGYTF.

This clonotype was seen at least ten times. The rearrangement uses TRBV30 and TRBJ2-2; weak D call: TRBD1 (6 bases). The CDR3 is 14 amino acids. Germline V CDR1 and CDR2: GTSNPN, SVGIG (reference sequence). Trimming removed 5 bases at V and 4 bases at J, with 14 bases between. CDR3 protein: CAWGRDTGTGELFF. CDR3 coding DNA: TGTGCCTGGGGAAGGGACACCGGCACCGGGGAGCTGTTTTTT.

This clonotype was counted ten times or more. J is TRBJ2-1 and V is TRBV12-3 or TRBV12-4, with 8 bases lining up with TRBD2. The CDR3 spans 13 residues. The ends lost 6 bases at V and 8 bases at J; junction bases unmatched: 6. CDR3 in amino acids: CASSHETSDEQFF. The CDR3 region has the DNA TGTGCCAGCAGCCATGAGACTAGCGATGAGCAGTTCTTC.

This clonotype was counted at least ten times. The chain uses TRBV12-3 or TRBV12-4 and TRBJ1-1; D is unresolved. The CDR3 consists of 13 residues. The V end lost 8 bases, the J end lost 1 base, and 11 bases lay between the germline ends. This CDR3 is CASSSGSNTEAFF. CDR3 in DNA: TGTGCCAGCTCCTCGGGTTCGAACACTGAAGCTTTCTTT.